This record looks at one T cell receptor beta chain sequence and its context. What it binds is unknown. V was clipped by 2 bases and J by 9 bases; unmatched bases: 7. The CDR3 covers 14 residues. Germline V lookup: CDR1 LGHNA, CDR2 YSLEER. Unique molecular identifiers were carried by the TCR beta cDNA libraries. TCRdb analysed the PCR reads with MiXCR anew, one entry per CDR3 protein. In the table there are 650,000 to 850,000 distinct CDR3 sequences, about 45% of which are singletons. These data are taken from a study of post-analysis software for immune sequencing data. Study-wide findings and caveats: Same-batch preparations were strongly co-clustered by F measure. Patients showed TRBV5-6, TRBV5-1 and TRBV20-1 among about five TRBV segments more frequent than in controls.

Sequenced: blood. J is TRBJ2-1 and V is TRBV4-3, with 7 bases that match TRBD2. The receptor's source is a girl aged 10 to 17 with multiple sclerosis. The CDR3: CASSQLSASGEQFF. The CDR3 nucleotides read TGCGCCAGCAGCCAACTGTCCGCTAGCGGTGAGCAGTTCTTC.